One sample yielded the 19 T cell receptor beta chains listed below, sequenced in a study of blood T cells in healthy people across ages. Together with a sample-barcoded 5' primer, a J-beta primer mix was included in a second PCR lasting about 6 to 11 cycles. TCRdb recomputed calls from the 5' RACE reads with MiXCR, one row per CDR3 protein. The sample yields around 870,000 distinct CDR3 sequences, less than 35% seen once. Material for sequencing was blood. The receptor source for this set is a woman over 75 in good health.

CDR3 region: CASSPSGSRYGYTF. The CDR3 region has the DNA TGTGCCAGCAGCCCCTCCGGGAGTCGGTATGGCTACACCTTC. V usage is TRBV9 and J usage is TRBJ1-2, with D uncertain. Trimming shortened V by 4 bases and J by 5 bases, and 15 bases separated the two germline ends. The CDR3 contains 14 residues. Germline V gives CDR1 SGDLS, CDR2 YYNGEE.

Of note for this clonotype: A much larger clone lies one base from this, so it may be a read error. The chain recombines TRBV25-1 with TRBJ1-2; the D gene is possibly TRBD1 (5 bases). Germline CDR1 and CDR2: MGHDK and SYGVNS. This CDR3 region has 13 residues. The chain's CDR3 is CAGSAQGWDGYTF. In DNA, the CDR3 is TGTGCCGGCAGTGCTCAGGGTTGGGATGGCTACACCTTC.

This clonotype was recorded many times. The chain uses TRBV6-5 and TRBJ2-1; 8 bases map to TRBD1. V lost 6 bases to trimming and J lost 4 bases; unmatched junction nucleotides: 11. CDR1 MNHEY and CDR2 SVGAGI come from the germline V gene. The CDR3 is 16 residues long. Here the CDR3 DNA reads TGTGCCAGCAGACTTACCGGGACAGGCGAGTACAATGAGCAGTTCTTC. Residues: CASRLTGTGEYNEQFF.

This clonotype was seen a handful of times. The chain carries TRBV3-1 and TRBJ2-7; D perhaps matches TRBD2 (7 bases). Per the germline V gene, CDR1 is LGHDT and CDR2 is YNNKEL (reference sequence). CDR3 length: 18 residues. Trimming pared 1 base from V and 0 bases from J, leaving 19 bases between. This chain's CDR3 is CASSQVTGEGGTSYEQYF. The CDR3 DNA follows: TGTGCCAGCAGCCAAGTAACAGGAGAGGGGGGGACCTCCTACGAGCAGTACTTC.

This clonotype was seen ten or more times. This chain connects TRBV7-6 to TRBJ2-5, with 9 bases lining up with TRBD2. The CDR3 extends over 15 amino acids. V was pared by 5 bases and J by 3 bases, with 7 bases of the junction left unmatched. Germline CDR1 is SGHVS and CDR2 is FNYEAQ. Written as DNA, the CDR3 is TGTGCCAGCAGCCTCCGAGCGGGGGGAAAAGAGACCCAGTACTTC. Translating gives CASSLRAGGKETQYF.

This clonotype was observed many times. The chain couples TRBV7-2 to TRBJ2-5; D is possibly TRBD1 (5 bases). V lost 2 bases to trimming and J lost 5 bases, with 15 bases between them. Germline CDR1 reads SGHTA; CDR2 reads FQGNSA. This CDR3 is built from 15 residues. CDR3 protein: CASSLKRVSGETQYF. CDR3 in DNA: TGTGCCAGCAGCTTAAAAAGGGTTTCAGGGGAGACCCAGTACTTC.

Note on this clonotype: This may arise from a read error, as a much more abundant clone is one base away. This chain joins TRBV6-5 and TRBJ1-5; weak D call: TRBD1 (6 bases). The CDR3 is made up of 15 amino acids. The V gene's germline CDR1 is MNHEY and CDR2 SVGAGI. As DNA, the CDR3 is TGTGCCGGCAGCACCGGGACATTTAGCAATCAGCCCCAGCATTTT. It codes for CAGSTGTFSNQPQHF.

Ten or more counts support this clonotype. The chain uses TRBV5-4 and TRBJ2-1; perhaps TRBD1 as D (6 bases). CDR1 is SGHNT, CDR2 YYREEE, per germline (reference sequence). There are 14 residues in the CDR3. V was shortened by 4 bases and J by 7 bases, with 15 bases between the two germline ends. The CDR3 DNA sequence: TGTGCCAGCAGCGCAAATCCACAGGGAAATGAGCAGTTCTTC. It encodes CASSANPQGNEQFF.

This clonotype was recorded at least ten times. The chain uses TRBV7-2 and TRBJ2-3, with 9 bases fitting TRBD2. The CDR3 is 16 amino acids. In germline, CDR1 is SGHTA, CDR2 FQGNSA. J lost 4 bases, V lost 2 bases, and 7 bases had no gene match. The CDR3 nucleotides read TGTGCCAGCAGCTTACGGGGCGGGGGGGCCTCAGATACGCAGTATTTT. It is translated as CASSLRGGGASDTQYF.

V usage is TRBV7-2 and J usage is TRBJ2-3; the D gene could be TRBD1 or TRBD2 (5 bases each). The CDR3 covers 14 residues. The germline V gene encodes CDR1 SGHTA and CDR2 FQGNSA. V shed 7 bases and J shed 3 bases, with 14 bases lying between them. The CDR3 protein is CASTLGVLTDTQYF. Written as DNA, the CDR3 is TGTGCCAGCACCTTGGGGGTTTTAACAGATACGCAGTATTTT.

This chain joins TRBV7-2 and TRBJ2-5; tentatively, D is TRBD1 (6 bases). From germline, CDR1 is SGHTA and CDR2 FQGNSA. This CDR3 is 13 amino acids long. The V end lost 5 bases, the J end lost 4 bases, and 11 bases lay between the germline ends. This chain's CDR3 is CASSLLQGETQYF. The CDR3 DNA is TGTGCCAGCAGCCTACTACAGGGAGAGACCCAGTACTTC. The full variable domain, its missing parts supplied by reference TRBV7-2 and TRBJ2-5, is GAGVSQSPSNKVTEKGKDVELRCDPISGHTALYWYRQSLGQGLEFLIYFQGNSAPDKSGLPSDRFSAERTGGSVSTLTIQRTQQEDSAVYLCASSLLQGETQYFGPGTRLLVL.

As to this clonotype: A clone one base away is much larger, so this may be a read error. This chain uses TRBV7-9 with TRBJ2-5; 10 positions match TRBD1. CDR1 SEHNR and CDR2 FQNEAQ come from the germline V gene (reference sequence). Trimming removed 3 bases from V and 9 bases from J; junction bases left unmatched: 10. The CDR3 spans 15 residues. The CDR3 DNA reads as TGTGCCAGCAGCTTGGAGACAGGGGGCAGTGAGGCCCAGTACTTC. Residues: CASSLETGGSEAQYF.

This clonotype was counted only a few times. This may arise from a read error, as a much more abundant clone is one base away. CDR3 amino acids: CASSTGLAGDEQYF. The CDR3 DNA reads as TGTGCCAGCAGTACGGGACTAGCGGGGGATGAGCAGTACTTC. The V call is TRBV12-3 or TRBV12-4, the J call TRBJ2-5, with TRBD2 matching 14 bases. The CDR3 loop spans 14 amino acids. The ends lost 5 bases at V and 11 bases at J; junction bases unmatched: 7.

This clonotype was found many times. The V call is TRBV10-1, the J call TRBJ2-1; the match to TRBD2 covers 11 bases. Germline V CDR1 and CDR2: WNHNN, SYGVQD (reference sequence). After removal of 2 bases from V and 7 bases from J, the junction contained 7 bases not matched to a gene. The CDR3 loop spans 16 amino acids. The chain's CDR3 is CASSESSGGARNEQFF. The CDR3 bases are TGCGCCAGCAGTGAGAGTAGCGGGGGGGCCAGGAATGAGCAGTTCTTC.

This clonotype was seen a few times. This chain uses TRBV6-2 or TRBV6-3 with TRBJ1-1; 7 bases are shared with TRBD1. Germline CDR1 and CDR2: MNHEY and SVGEGT. The CDR3 runs 12 residues. V was clipped by 6 bases and J by 9 bases; unmatched bases: 7. CDR3 region: CASRRTGHKAFF. For the CDR3, the DNA is TGTGCCAGCAGGAGGACAGGACACAAAGCTTTCTTT.

Concerning this clonotype: Germline is not matched at one junction end, which may reflect a read error. The chain recombines TRBV3-1 with TRBJ2-1; D call uncertain. Germline V lookup: CDR1 LGHDT, CDR2 YNNKEL (reference sequence). The CDR3 has 12 amino acids. The CDR3 DNA reads as TGCGTCAGCAGCCAACCCTACAATGAGCAGTTCTTC. This gives the protein CVSSQPYNEQFF.

This clonotype has at least ten counts. The CDR3 reads CASSDSYSSEQYF. The CDR3 nucleotides are TGTGCCAGCAGTGACTCCTATTCATCCGAGCAGTACTTC. The gene calls are TRBV25-1 and TRBJ2-7; D not resolved. Trimming pared 3 bases from V and 6 bases from J, leaving 12 bases between. Per the germline V gene, CDR1 is MGHDK and CDR2 is SYGVNS. CDR3 length: 13 amino acids.

A remark on this clonotype: This may come from a read error, since a much larger clone is one base off. The chain couples TRBV18 to TRBJ2-3; the match to TRBD2 covers 13 bases. CDR1 is KGHSH and CDR2 is LQKENI in the germline V gene. This CDR3 spans 17 amino acids. The V and J ends lost 4 bases and 5 bases, in that order; junction bases with no gene match: 9. The CDR3 sequence: CASSHLGTSGAEDTQYF. The CDR3, as DNA: TGTGCCAGCTCACACCTTGGGACTAGCGGGGCGGAAGATACGCAGTATTTT.

This clonotype was detected many times. This chain joins TRBV20-1 and TRBJ1-2, with TRBD1 matching 7 bases. The CDR3 is 15 residues long. Per the germline V gene, CDR1 is DFQATT and CDR2 is SNEGSKA (reference sequence). Trimming at V came to 1 base and at J to 5 bases, leaving 10 bases not matched to a gene. CDR3 sequence reads: CSARARGQNKYGYTF. The CDR3 DNA reads as TGCAGTGCTAGAGCGCGGGGACAGAATAAGTATGGCTACACCTTC.